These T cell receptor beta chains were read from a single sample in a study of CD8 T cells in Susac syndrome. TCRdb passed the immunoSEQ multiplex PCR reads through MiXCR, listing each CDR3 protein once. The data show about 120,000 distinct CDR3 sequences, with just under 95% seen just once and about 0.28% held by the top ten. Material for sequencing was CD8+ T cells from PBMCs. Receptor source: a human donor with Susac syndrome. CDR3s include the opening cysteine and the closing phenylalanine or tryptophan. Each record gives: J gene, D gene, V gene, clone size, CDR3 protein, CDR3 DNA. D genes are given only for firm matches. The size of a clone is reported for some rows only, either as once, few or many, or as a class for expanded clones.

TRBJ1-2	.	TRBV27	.	CASSLDSRTLNYGYTF	TGTGCCAGCAGTTTGGACAGCCGTACCCTTAACTATGGCTACACCTTC
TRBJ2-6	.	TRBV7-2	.	CASSTLSGANVLTF	TGTGCCAGCAGCACCCTCAGCGGGGCCAACGTCCTGACTTTC
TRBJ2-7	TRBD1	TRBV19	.	CASGTGNYEQYF	TGTGCCAGCGGGACAGGGAACTACGAGCAGTACTTC
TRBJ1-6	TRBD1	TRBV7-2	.	CASSLQGTDLHNSPLHF	TGTGCCAGCAGCTTACAGGGGACAGATCTTCATAATTCACCCCTCCACTTT
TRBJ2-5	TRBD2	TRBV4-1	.	CASSQVTVAGEEETQYF	TGCGCCAGCAGCCAAGTTACAGTAGCGGGGGAAGAAGAGACCCAGTACTTC
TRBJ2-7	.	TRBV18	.	CASSQKQYF	TGTGCCAGCTCTCAAAAGCAGTACTTC
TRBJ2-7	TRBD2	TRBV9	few	CASSASGTSIYEQYF	TGTGCCAGCAGCGCGAGTGGGACTAGCATCTACGAGCAGTACTTC
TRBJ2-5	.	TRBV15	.	CATHRTDQETQYF	TGTGCCACCCACAGGACAGACCAAGAGACCCAGTACTTC
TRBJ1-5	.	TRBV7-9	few	CASSLSGNSNQPQHF	TGTGCCAGCAGTTTATCAGGGAATAGCAATCAGCCCCAGCATTTT
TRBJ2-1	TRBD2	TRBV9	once	CASSTYGGADEQFF	TGTGCCAGCAGCACATACGGGGGGGCGGATGAGCAGTTCTTC
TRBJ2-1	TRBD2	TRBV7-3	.	CASSQTPGLAFNEQFF	TGTGCCAGCAGCCAAACCCCGGGACTAGCGTTTAATGAGCAGTTCTTC
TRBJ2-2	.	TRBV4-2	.	CASSQLPRNTGELFF	TGTGCCAGCAGCCAACTCCCCCGGAACACCGGGGAGCTGTTTTTT
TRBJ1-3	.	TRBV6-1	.	CASSATGGSGNTIYF	TGTGCCAGCAGCGCGACAGGCGGCTCTGGAAACACCATATATTTT
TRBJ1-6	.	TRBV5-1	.	CASSLWGNSPLHF	TGCGCCAGCAGCCTGTGGGGGAATTCACCCCTCCACTTT
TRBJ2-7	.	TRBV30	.	CAFGQIDEQYF	TGTGCCTTTGGACAGATCGACGAGCAGTACTTC
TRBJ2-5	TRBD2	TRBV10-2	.	CASSELGRAQETQYF	TGCGCCAGCAGTGAGTTGGGGAGGGCTCAAGAGACCCAGTACTTC
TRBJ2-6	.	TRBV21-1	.	CASSKVTSSGANVLTF	TGTGCCAGCAGCAAAGTTACGAGCTCTGGGGCCAACGTCCTGACTTTC
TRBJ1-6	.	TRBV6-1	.	CASSEPGYSPLHF	TGTGCCAGCAGTGAACCCGGGTATTCACCCCTCCACTTT
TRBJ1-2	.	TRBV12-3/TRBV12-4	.	CASSLTHPDPYGYTF	TGTGCCAGCTCCCTCACCCACCCAGATCCCTATGGCTACACCTTC
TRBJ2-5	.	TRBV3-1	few	CASSQGLDQETQYF	TGTGCCAGCAGCCAAGGTCTCGACCAAGAGACCCAGTACTTC
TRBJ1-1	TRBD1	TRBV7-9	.	CASSLNRGGVTEAFF	TGTGCCAGCAGCTTAAACAGGGGCGGCGTCACTGAAGCTTTCTTT
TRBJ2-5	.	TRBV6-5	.	CASGLAARETQYF	TGTGCCAGCGGTTTAGCCGCGCGGGAGACCCAGTACTTC
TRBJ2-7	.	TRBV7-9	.	CASSLGSRLYEQYF	TGTGCCAGCAGCTTAGGTAGTAGACTCTACGAGCAGTACTTC
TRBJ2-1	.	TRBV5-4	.	CASSTPGLSSYNEQFF	TGTGCCAGCAGCACGCCGGGACTCTCAAGTTACAATGAGCAGTTCTTC
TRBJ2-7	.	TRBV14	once	CASSQGAGSHYEQYF	TGTGCCAGCAGCCAAGGGGCAGGGTCTCACTACGAGCAGTACTTC
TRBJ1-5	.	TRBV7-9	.	CASSSSTGHQPQHF	TGTGCCAGCAGCTCATCGACAGGTCATCAGCCCCAGCATTTT
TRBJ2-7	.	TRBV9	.	CASSVADSAHEQYF	TGTGCCAGCAGCGTAGCGGACAGCGCCCACGAGCAGTACTTC